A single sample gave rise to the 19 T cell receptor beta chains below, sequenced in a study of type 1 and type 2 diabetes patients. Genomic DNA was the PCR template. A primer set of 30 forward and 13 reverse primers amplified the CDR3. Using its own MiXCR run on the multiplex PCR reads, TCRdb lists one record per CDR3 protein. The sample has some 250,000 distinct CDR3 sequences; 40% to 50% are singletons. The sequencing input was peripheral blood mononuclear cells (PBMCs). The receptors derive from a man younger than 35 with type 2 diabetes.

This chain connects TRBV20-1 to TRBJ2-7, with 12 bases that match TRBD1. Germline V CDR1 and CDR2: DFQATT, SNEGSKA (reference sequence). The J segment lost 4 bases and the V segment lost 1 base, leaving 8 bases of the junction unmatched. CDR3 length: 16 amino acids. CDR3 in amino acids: CSARAPGQGAMYEQYF. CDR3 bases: TGCAGTGCTAGAGCACCGGGACAGGGGGCAATGTACGAGCAGTACTTC.

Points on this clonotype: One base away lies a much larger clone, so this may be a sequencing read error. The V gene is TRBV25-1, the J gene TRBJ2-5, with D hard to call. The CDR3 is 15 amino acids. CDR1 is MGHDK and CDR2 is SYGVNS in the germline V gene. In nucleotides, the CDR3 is TGTGCCGGCAGCGCTGACTCGCGGACCCAAGAGACCCAGTACTTC. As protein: CAGSADSRTQETQYF.

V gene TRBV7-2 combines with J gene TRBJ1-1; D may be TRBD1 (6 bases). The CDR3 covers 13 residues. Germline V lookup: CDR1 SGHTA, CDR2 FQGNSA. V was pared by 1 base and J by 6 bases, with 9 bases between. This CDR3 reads CASSLDREAEAFF. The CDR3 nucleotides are TGTGCCAGCAGCTTAGACAGGGAGGCTGAAGCTTTCTTT. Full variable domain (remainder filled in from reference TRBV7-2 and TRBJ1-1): GAGVSQSPSNKVTEKGKDVELRCDPISGHTALYWYRQSLGQGLEFLIYFQGNSAPDKSGLPSDRFSAERTGGSVSTLTIQRTQQEDSAVYLCASSLDREAEAFFGQGTRLTVV.

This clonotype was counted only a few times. CDR3 nucleotides: TGTGCCAGCGGAGACAGACTATCTGGGGCCAACGTCCTGACTTTC. This translates into CASGDRLSGANVLTF. The chain recombines TRBV2 with TRBJ2-6, with D possibly being TRBD1 or TRBD2 (5 bases each). The CDR3 is 15 amino acids. Trimming stripped 8 bases from V and 1 base from J, with 12 bases between. Germline V gives CDR1 SNHLY, CDR2 FYNNEI.

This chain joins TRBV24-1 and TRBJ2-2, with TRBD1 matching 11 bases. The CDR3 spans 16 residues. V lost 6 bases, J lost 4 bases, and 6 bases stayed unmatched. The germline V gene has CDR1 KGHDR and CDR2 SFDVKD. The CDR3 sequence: CATSFVGTGGTGELFF. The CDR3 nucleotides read TGTGCCACCAGTTTCGTGGGGACAGGGGGCACCGGGGAGCTGTTTTTT.

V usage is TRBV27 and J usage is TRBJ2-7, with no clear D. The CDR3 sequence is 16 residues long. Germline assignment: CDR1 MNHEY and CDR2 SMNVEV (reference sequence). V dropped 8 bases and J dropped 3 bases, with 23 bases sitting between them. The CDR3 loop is CASGRTEDSHFYEQYF. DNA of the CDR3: TGTGCCAGCGGTCGGACCGAAGATTCCCATTTCTACGAGCAGTACTTC.

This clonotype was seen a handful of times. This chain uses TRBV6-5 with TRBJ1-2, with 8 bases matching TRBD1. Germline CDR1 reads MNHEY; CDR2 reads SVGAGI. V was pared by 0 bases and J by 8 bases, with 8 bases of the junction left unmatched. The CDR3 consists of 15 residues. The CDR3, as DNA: TGTGCCAGCAGTTACTCGAGGCAGGGGGCGAAGGGCTACACCTTC. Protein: CASSYSRQGAKGYTF.

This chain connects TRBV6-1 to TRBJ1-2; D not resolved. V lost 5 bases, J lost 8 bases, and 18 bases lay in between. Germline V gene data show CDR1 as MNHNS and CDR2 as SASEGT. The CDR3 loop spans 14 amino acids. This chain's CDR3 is CASSSHHGLEGYTF. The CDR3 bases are TGTGCCAGCAGTTCCCACCACGGGTTGGAAGGCTACACCTTC.

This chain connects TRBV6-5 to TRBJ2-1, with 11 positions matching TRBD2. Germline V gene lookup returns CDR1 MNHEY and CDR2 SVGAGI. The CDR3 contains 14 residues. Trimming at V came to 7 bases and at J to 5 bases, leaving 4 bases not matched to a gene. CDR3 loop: CASNLAGGHNEQFF. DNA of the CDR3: TGTGCCAGCAACCTAGCGGGGGGACACAATGAGCAGTTCTTC.

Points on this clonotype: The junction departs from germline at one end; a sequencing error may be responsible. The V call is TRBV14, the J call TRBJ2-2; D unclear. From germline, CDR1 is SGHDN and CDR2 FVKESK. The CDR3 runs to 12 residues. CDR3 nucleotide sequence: TGCGCCAGCAGTGATAACGGCGGGGAGCTGTTTTTT. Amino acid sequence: CASSDNGGELFF.

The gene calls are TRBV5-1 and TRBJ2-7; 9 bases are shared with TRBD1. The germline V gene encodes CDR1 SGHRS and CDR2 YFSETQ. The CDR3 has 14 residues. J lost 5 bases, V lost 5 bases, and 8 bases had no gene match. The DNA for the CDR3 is TGCGCCAGCAGATACCCGGGACAGGGTGACGAGCAGTACTTC. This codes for CASRYPGQGDEQYF.

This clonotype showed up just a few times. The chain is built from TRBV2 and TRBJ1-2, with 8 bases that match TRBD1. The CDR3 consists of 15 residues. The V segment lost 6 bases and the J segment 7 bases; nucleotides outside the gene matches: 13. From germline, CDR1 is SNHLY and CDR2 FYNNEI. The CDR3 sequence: CASRSPRGQPVGYTF. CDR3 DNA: TGTGCCAGCAGATCGCCCAGGGGGCAACCAGTTGGCTACACCTTC.

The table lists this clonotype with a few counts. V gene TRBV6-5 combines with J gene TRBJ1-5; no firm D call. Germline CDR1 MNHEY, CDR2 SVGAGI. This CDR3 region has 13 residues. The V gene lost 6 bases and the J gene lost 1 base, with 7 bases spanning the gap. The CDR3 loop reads CASSPQSNQPQHF. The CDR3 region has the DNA TGTGCCAGCAGCCCCCAGAGCAATCAGCCCCAGCATTTT.

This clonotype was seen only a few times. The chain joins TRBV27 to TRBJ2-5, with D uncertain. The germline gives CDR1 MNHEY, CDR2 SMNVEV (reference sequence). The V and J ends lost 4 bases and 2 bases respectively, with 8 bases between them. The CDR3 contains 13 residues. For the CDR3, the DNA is TGTGCCAGCAGTTCCCAGCTTCAAGAGACCCAGTACTTC. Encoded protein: CASSSQLQETQYF.

CDR3 DNA: TGTGCCAGCAGTGCTCCAGGGTACGAGCAGTACTTC. Protein sequence: CASSAPGYEQYF. The chain combines TRBV12-3 or TRBV12-4 with TRBJ2-7; a weak D match, TRBD1 (5 bases). V was trimmed by 5 bases and J by 4 bases, leaving 9 bases between them. The CDR3 consists of 12 residues.

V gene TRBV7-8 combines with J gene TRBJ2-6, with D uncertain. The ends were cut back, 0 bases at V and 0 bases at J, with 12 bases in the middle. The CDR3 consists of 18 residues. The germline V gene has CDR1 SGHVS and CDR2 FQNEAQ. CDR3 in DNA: TGTGCCAGCAGCTTAGCAGGGCTAGATTTCTCTGGGGCCAACGTCCTGACTTTC. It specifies CASSLAGLDFSGANVLTF.

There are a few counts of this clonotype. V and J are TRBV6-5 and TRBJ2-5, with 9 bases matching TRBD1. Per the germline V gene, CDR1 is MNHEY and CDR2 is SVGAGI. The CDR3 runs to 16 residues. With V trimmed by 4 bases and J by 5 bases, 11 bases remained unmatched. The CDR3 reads CASSLKQGAIGETQYF. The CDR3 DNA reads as TGTGCCAGCAGTTTAAAACAGGGGGCTATAGGGGAGACCCAGTACTTC.

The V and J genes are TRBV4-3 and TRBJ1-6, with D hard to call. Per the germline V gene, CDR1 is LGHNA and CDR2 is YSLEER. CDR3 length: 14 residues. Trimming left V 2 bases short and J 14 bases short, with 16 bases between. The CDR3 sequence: CASSQNSLREALHF. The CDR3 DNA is TGCGCCAGCAGCCAAAACTCCCTACGCGAGGCCCTCCACTTT.

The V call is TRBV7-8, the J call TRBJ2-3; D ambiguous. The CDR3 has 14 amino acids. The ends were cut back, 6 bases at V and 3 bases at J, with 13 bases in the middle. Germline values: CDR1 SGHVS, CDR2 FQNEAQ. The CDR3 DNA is TGTGCCAGCAGTGATTCATTGACTACAGATACGCAGTATTTT. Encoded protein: CASSDSLTTDTQYF.